This note documents a single T cell receptor (beta chain) sequence. This sample is part of a study of blood T cell repertoires in COVID-19. Germline trimming cut 4 bases from V and 0 bases from J; bases unmatched to any gene: 4. The CDR3 length is 15 residues. Germline loops: CDR1 SGHRS, CDR2 YFSETQ. Profiled with immunoSEQ multiplex PCR; TCRdb holds only in-frame clones, not every one. This repertoire shows a few hundred thousand clones, 85% found once; its top ten account for 3% to 4%. The sample consisted of peripheral blood. The chain is built from TRBV5-1 and TRBJ1-1; 9 bases agree with TRBD1. The origin of this receptor is a woman between 18 and 29 years old with acute or convalescent COVID-19. As DNA, the CDR3 is TGCGCCAGCAGCATCGACAGGGGGATGAACACTGAAGCTTTCTTT. Its protein is CASSIDRGMNTEAFF.